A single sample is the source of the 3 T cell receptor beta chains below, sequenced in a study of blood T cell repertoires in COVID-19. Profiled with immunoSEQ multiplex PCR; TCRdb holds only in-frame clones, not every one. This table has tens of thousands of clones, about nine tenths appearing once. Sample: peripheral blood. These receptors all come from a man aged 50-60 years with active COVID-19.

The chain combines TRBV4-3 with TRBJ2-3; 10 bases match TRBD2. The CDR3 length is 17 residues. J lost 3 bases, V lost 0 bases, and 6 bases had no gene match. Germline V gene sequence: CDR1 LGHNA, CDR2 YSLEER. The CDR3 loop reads CASSQDLLAGVTDTQYF. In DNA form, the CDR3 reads TGCGCCAGCAGCCAAGATCTTCTAGCGGGAGTAACAGATACGCAGTATTTT.

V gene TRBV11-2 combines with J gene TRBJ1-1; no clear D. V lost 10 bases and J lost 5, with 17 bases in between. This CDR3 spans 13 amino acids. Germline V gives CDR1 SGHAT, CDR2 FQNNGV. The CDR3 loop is CATRSGGVTEAFF. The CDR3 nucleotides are TGTGCCACAAGATCGGGCGGGGTTACTGAAGCTTTCTTT.

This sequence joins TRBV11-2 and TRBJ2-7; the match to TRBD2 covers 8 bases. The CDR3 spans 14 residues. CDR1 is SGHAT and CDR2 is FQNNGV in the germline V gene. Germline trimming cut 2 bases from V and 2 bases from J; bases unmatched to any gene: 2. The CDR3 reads CASSLTSGTYEQYF. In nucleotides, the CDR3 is TGTGCCAGCAGCTTAACTAGCGGTACCTACGAGCAGTACTTC.